Shown below are 27 T cell receptor beta chains from a single sample sequenced in a study of shared clonotypes between healthy human individuals. The assay was immunoSEQ multiplex PCR, and TCRdb's table has in-frame clones only and misses some. The sample includes approximately 640,000 clones, 60% to 80% of them seen just once. The sequencing input was memory CD4+ T cells sorted from blood. Subset in this sample: CD45RA-negative fraction. Every receptor here comes from a woman aged 25 to 45 in good health.

V and J are TRBV29-1 and TRBJ2-1; 10 nucleotides line up with TRBD2. J lost 7 bases, V lost 0 bases, and 9 bases had no gene match. Germline V gene data show CDR1 as SQVTM and CDR2 as ANQGSEA. There are 16 residues in the CDR3. The CDR3, as DNA: TGCAGCGTTGAAGATTGGCTAGCGGGAGTTAGGAATGAGCAGTTCTTC. Its protein product is CSVEDWLAGVRNEQFF.

The genes are TRBV2 and TRBJ2-3; maybe TRBD1 (6 bases). CDR3 length: 13 amino acids. V was cut by 6 bases and J by 2 bases, with 9 bases left in between. Germline CDR1 SNHLY, CDR2 FYNNEI. The CDR3 nucleotides are TGTGCCAGCAGAGGACAGCACACAGATACGCAGTATTTT. Translation gives CASRGQHTDTQYF.

This clone was detected a few times. DNA for the CDR3: TGTGCCAGCAAGCCTAATCAGGCTAGCGGTTCCTACGAGCAGTACTTC. This translates into CASKPNQASGSYEQYF. The J gene is TRBJ2-7, the V gene TRBV28; 7 bases match TRBD2. J lost 1 base, V lost 7 bases, and 13 bases had no gene match. The CDR3 covers 16 residues. Germline V gene data show CDR1 as MDHEN and CDR2 as SYDVKM.

Turning to this clone: Within the sample, other DNA sequences also encode this same CDR3. The chain recombines TRBV10-3 with TRBJ2-1; D might be TRBD2 (6 bases). Germline assignment: CDR1 ENHRY and CDR2 SYGVKD. The CDR3 runs to 14 residues. Trimming left V 4 bases short and J 2 bases short, with 9 bases between. The CDR3 coding sequence is TGTGCCATCAGTGTAGGGACTCCCTACAATGAGCAGTTCTTC. Its translation is CAISVGTPYNEQFF.

This rearrangement joins TRBV10-1 to TRBJ1-4; D is unclear. The CDR3 totals 14 residues. The germline gives CDR1 WNHNN, CDR2 SYGVQD (reference sequence). V lost 6 bases and J 6 bases, leaving 14 bases between the germline ends. The CDR3 DNA sequence: TGCGCCAGCAGCAACGGGAGAACAGATGAAAAACTGTTTTTT. As protein: CASSNGRTDEKLFF.

Here the CDR3 reads CASSRSGLADYEQYF. For the CDR3, the DNA is TGTGCCAGTAGTAGATCGGGACTAGCAGATTACGAGCAGTACTTC. The chain carries TRBV19 and TRBJ2-7, with 9 bases lining up with TRBD2. Per the germline V gene, CDR1 is LNHDA and CDR2 is SQIVND (reference sequence). V shed 4 bases and J 4 bases; nucleotides not matched to a gene: 8. CDR3 length: 15 residues.

V and J are TRBV27 and TRBJ1-4, with D unclear. V dropped 7 bases and J dropped 7 bases, with 19 bases sitting between them. The CDR3 sequence is 15 residues long. Germline values: CDR1 MNHEY, CDR2 SMNVEV (reference sequence). The CDR3 DNA sequence: TGTGCCAGCACCACACGCGTGGGGTTTAGTGAAAAACTGTTTTTT. Encoded protein: CASTTRVGFSEKLFF.

The chain carries TRBV6-5 and TRBJ2-1, with D tentatively TRBD2 (6 bases). CDR3 length equals 13 residues. CDR1 and CDR2 from the germline V gene are MNHEY and SVGAGI. Trimming took 6 bases from V and 5 from J, leaving 11 bases between them. The chain's CDR3 is CASSPSENNEQFF. The CDR3 DNA reads TGTGCCAGCAGCCCTAGCGAAAACAATGAGCAGTTCTTC.

The V and J genes are TRBV10-3 and TRBJ2-2; 12 nucleotides match TRBD2. The CDR3 length is 17 residues. Losses at the gene ends were 4 bases for V and 5 bases for J; bases not matched to a gene: 8. Germline V gene sequence: CDR1 ENHRY, CDR2 SYGVKD. CDR3: CAISGSSGRAGTGELFF. CDR3 DNA: TGTGCCATCAGTGGGTCTAGCGGGAGGGCCGGGACCGGGGAGCTGTTTTTT.

V and J are TRBV10-3 and TRBJ1-2; D ambiguous. Germline CDR1 is ENHRY and CDR2 is SYGVKD. The ends were cut back, 2 bases at V and 3 bases at J, with 4 bases in the middle. This CDR3 region has 12 residues. The CDR3 DNA reads TGTGCCATCAGTGAGATTGACTATGGCTACACCTTC. It is translated as CAISEIDYGYTF.

The sample holds a few counts of this clone. V and J are TRBV30 and TRBJ1-2; D is unresolved. The V end lost 1 base, the J end lost 4 bases, and 4 bases lay between the germline ends. The CDR3 has 11 residues. Germline assignment: CDR1 GTSNPN and CDR2 SVGIG (reference sequence). Here the CDR3 reads CAWSALYGYTF. The CDR3 bases are TGTGCCTGGAGTGCGCTCTATGGCTACACCTTC.

Worth noting for this clone: The sample has other DNA sequences that encode this CDR3 too. V usage is TRBV5-1 and J usage is TRBJ1-3, with D tentatively TRBD1 (5 bases). Trimming took off 4 bases at V and 1 base at J, with 9 bases between the two ends. The CDR3 length is 14 residues. Germline V gene sequence: CDR1 SGHRS, CDR2 YFSETQ. The CDR3 bases are TGCGCCAGCAGCCCGGGGACTTCTGGAAACACCATATATTTT. Translated: CASSPGTSGNTIYF.

The V and J genes are TRBV9 and TRBJ2-7; 14 nucleotides line up with TRBD2. The CDR3 has 16 amino acids. Per germline, CDR1 SGDLS and CDR2 YYNGEE. V lost 0 bases to trimming and J lost 6 bases; unmatched junction nucleotides: 5. The CDR3 loop reads CASSVGGLAGVTEQYF. Here the CDR3 DNA reads TGTGCCAGCAGCGTAGGGGGACTAGCGGGAGTAACCGAGCAGTACTTC.

The chain recombines TRBV11-2 with TRBJ2-1; no reliable D call. Trimming left V 2 bases short and J 6 bases short, with 8 bases between. Germline-derived CDR1 and CDR2 are SGHAT and FQNNGV. The CDR3 runs to 13 residues. The CDR3 DNA follows: TGTGCCAGCAGCTTATACATATCCAATGAGCAGTTCTTC. Its protein product is CASSLYISNEQFF.

The J gene is TRBJ2-3, the V gene TRBV5-1; D is perhaps TRBD2 (6 bases). Looked up from germline, CDR1 is SGHRS and CDR2 is YFSETQ. This CDR3 has 14 residues. V dropped 6 bases and J dropped 4 bases, with 15 bases sitting between them. CDR3 residues: CASTGGGAADTQYF. CDR3 bases: TGCGCCAGCACCGGGGGAGGAGCGGCAGATACGCAGTATTTT.

The rearrangement uses TRBV11-2 and TRBJ2-7; D not certain. The CDR3 is made up of 11 amino acids. Germline loops: CDR1 SGHAT, CDR2 FQNNGV. With 6 bases removed from V and 2 bases from J, the gap between germline ends came to 5 bases. CDR3 sequence reads: CASRQTYEQYF. In nucleotides, the CDR3 is TGTGCCAGCAGGCAGACCTACGAGCAGTACTTC.

The chain has TRBV18 and TRBJ2-7; 8 bases are shared with TRBD2. Germline trimming cut 5 bases from V and 3 bases from J; bases unmatched to any gene: 6. Germline CDR1 is KGHSH and CDR2 is LQKENI. The CDR3 extends over 14 amino acids. The DNA for the CDR3 is TGTGCCAGCTCAGGTAGCGGGATTCTCTACGAGCAGTACTTC. Residues: CASSGSGILYEQYF. The entire variable domain, with the rest obtained from reference TRBV18 and TRBJ2-7, is as follows: NAGVMQNPRHLVRRRGQEARLRCSPMKGHSHVYWYRQLPEEGLKFMVYLQKENIIDESGMPKERFSAEFPKEGPSILRIQQVVRGDSAAYFCASSGSGILYEQYFGPGTRLTVT.

The gene calls are TRBV7-9 and TRBJ1-2; D is unresolved. CDR3 size: 12 residues. Trimming cost V 5 bases and J 8 bases, with 12 bases left between them. Looked up from germline, CDR1 is SEHNR and CDR2 is FQNEAQ (reference sequence). As DNA, the CDR3 is TGTGCCAGCAGCCCGCCGTTTGGGGGCTACACCTTC. This sequence encodes CASSPPFGGYTF. Together with reference TRBV7-9 and TRBJ1-2, the CDR3 gives the full variable domain: DTGVSQNPRHKITKRGQNVTFRCDPISEHNRLYWYRQTLGQGPEFLTYFQNEAQLEKSRLLSDRFSAERPKGSFSTLEIQRTEQGDSAMYLCASSPPFGGYTFGSGTRLTVV.

About this clone itself: A clone one base away is much larger, so this may be a read error. J is TRBJ1-1 and V is TRBV29-1; 7 nucleotides match TRBD1. J was trimmed by 10 bases and V by 6 bases; bases with no gene match: 5. This CDR3 contains 10 residues. Germline-derived CDR1 and CDR2 are SQVTM and ANQGSEA. The CDR3 DNA reads as TGCAGCGTGCGGACAGGTGGAGCTTTCTTT. This encodes CSVRTGGAFF.

The V gene is TRBV21-1, the J gene TRBJ2-2; the table's TRBD1 call for D was not verified on the DNA. TRBV21-1 is a pseudogene. This CDR3 spans 15 amino acids. The CDR3 loop reads CASSKEGAWTGELFF. The CDR3 bases are TGTGCCAGCAGCAAAGAGGGGGCTTGGACCGGGGAGCTGTTTTTT.

Comments on this clone: The identical CDR3 is also encoded by other nucleotide sequences in the sample. This chain links TRBV5-4 with TRBJ1-2; D is undetermined. Germline CDR1 reads SGHNT; CDR2 reads YYREEE (reference sequence). The CDR3 has 12 residues. V was cut by 4 bases and J by 7 bases, with 11 bases left in between. CDR3 DNA sequence: TGTGCCAGCAGCCTGGATGGGGTTGGCTACACCTTC. Translated, it gives CASSLDGVGYTF.

This clone has only a few counts. The chain recombines TRBV4-2 with TRBJ2-7; 8 bases are a match to TRBD2. Germline CDR1 and CDR2: LGHNA and YNFKEQ. The V and J ends lost 1 base and 2 bases, in that order; junction bases with no gene match: 4. This CDR3 region has 15 residues. Written as DNA, the CDR3 is TGTGCCAGCAGCCAAGTGGCGACTAGCGCCTACGAGCAGTACTTC. It encodes CASSQVATSAYEQYF.

The chain joins TRBV19 to TRBJ2-1; D is undetermined. V lost 4 bases and J 9 bases, leaving 16 bases between the germline ends. This CDR3 is 14 amino acids long. CDR1 is LNHDA, CDR2 SQIVND, per germline (reference sequence). CDR3 nucleotides: TGTGCCAGTAGTAGGGCCATCCGTACGGCTGAGCAGTTCTTC. This encodes CASSRAIRTAEQFF.

The V and J genes are TRBV5-1 and TRBJ2-1, with TRBD1 as a possible D gene (6 bases). The V gene's germline CDR1 is SGHRS and CDR2 YFSETQ. V shed 4 bases and J shed 9 bases, with 26 bases lying between them. The CDR3 is made up of 17 amino acids. The CDR3 loop is CASSPTTKALLGGEQFF. In DNA, the CDR3 is TGCGCCAGCAGCCCGACGACTAAGGCGTTGTTAGGGGGTGAGCAGTTCTTC.

The chain couples TRBV6-6 to TRBJ1-1; a weak D match, TRBD1 (5 bases). CDR3 length: 15 amino acids. Germline V lookup: CDR1 MNHNY, CDR2 SVGAGI (reference sequence). V lost 2 bases, J lost 5 bases, and 15 bases lay in between. CDR3 bases: TGTGCCAGCAGTTACCCGATTGAGGAGGGGACTGAAGCTTTCTTT. Protein sequence: CASSYPIEEGTEAFF.

Here the CDR3 reads CASRRDRGLGTEAFF. In nucleotides, the CDR3 is TGTGCCAGCAGGCGGGACAGGGGATTGGGCACTGAAGCTTTCTTT. The chain couples TRBV7-2 to TRBJ1-1, with TRBD1 matching over 10 bases. This CDR3 comprises 15 residues. J lost 4 bases, V lost 6 bases, and 8 bases had no gene match. Germline V gene sequence: CDR1 SGHTA, CDR2 FQGNSA.

The chain is built from TRBV19 and TRBJ2-1; D not resolved. CDR1 LNHDA and CDR2 SQIVND come from the germline V gene (reference sequence). Trimming left V 5 bases short and J 6 bases short, with 17 bases between. The CDR3 has 15 residues. As DNA, the CDR3 is TGTGCCAGTAGTCCTCGGGCAACGTCCGGCAATGAGCAGTTCTTC. This gives the protein CASSPRATSGNEQFF.